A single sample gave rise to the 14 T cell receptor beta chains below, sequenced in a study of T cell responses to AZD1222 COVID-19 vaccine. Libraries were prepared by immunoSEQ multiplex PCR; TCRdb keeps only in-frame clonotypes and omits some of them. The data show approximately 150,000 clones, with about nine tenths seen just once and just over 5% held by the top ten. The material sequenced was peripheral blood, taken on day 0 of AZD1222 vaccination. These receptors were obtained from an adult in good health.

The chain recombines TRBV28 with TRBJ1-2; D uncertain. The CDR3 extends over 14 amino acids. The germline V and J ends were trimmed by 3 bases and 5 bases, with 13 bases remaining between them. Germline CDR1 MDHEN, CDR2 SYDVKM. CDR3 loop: CASSFHRSSYGYTF. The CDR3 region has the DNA TGTGCCAGCAGTTTCCACAGAAGTTCGTATGGCTACACCTTC.

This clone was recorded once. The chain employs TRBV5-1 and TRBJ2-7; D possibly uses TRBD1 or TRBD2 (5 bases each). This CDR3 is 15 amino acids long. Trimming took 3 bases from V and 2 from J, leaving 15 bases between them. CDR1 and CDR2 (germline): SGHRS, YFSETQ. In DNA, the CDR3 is TGCGCCAGCAGCTACCGAGGGGAGCCAACCTACGAGCAGTACTTC. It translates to CASSYRGEPTYEQYF.

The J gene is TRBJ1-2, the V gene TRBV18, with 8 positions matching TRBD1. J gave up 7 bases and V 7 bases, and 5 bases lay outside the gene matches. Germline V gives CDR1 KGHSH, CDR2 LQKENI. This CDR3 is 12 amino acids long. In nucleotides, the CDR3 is TGTGCCAGCTACGGACAGGGTCGTGGCTACACCTTC. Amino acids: CASYGQGRGYTF.

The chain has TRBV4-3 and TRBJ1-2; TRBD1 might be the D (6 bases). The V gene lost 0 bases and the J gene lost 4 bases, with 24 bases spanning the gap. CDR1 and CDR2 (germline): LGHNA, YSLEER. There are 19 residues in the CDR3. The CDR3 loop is CASSQDLQTGLLAGYGYTF. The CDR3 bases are TGCGCCAGCAGCCAAGATCTTCAGACAGGTCTACTGGCGGGCTATGGCTACACCTTC.

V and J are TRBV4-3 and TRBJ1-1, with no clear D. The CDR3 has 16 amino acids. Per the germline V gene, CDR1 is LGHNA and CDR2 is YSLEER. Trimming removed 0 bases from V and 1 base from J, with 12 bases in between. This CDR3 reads CASSQDRFGQNTEAFF. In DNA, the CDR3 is TGCGCCAGCAGCCAAGATAGATTTGGGCAGAACACTGAAGCTTTCTTT.

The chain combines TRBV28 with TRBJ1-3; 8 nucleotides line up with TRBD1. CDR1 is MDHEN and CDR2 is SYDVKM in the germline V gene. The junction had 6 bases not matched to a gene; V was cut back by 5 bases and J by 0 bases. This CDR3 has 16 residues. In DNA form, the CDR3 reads TGTGCCAGCAGTCCGGGACAGGCTCTCTCTGGAAACACCATATATTTT. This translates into CASSPGQALSGNTIYF.

CDR3 in amino acids: CASSAQRNTEAFF. CDR3 bases: TGTGCCAGCAGTGCGCAGAGGAACACTGAAGCTTTCTTT. V gene TRBV6-2 or TRBV6-3 combines with J gene TRBJ1-1; D not certain. Trimming took off 5 bases at V and 1 base at J, with 8 bases between the two ends. The CDR3 is 13 residues long. Germline V lookup: CDR1 MNHEY, CDR2 SVGEGT.

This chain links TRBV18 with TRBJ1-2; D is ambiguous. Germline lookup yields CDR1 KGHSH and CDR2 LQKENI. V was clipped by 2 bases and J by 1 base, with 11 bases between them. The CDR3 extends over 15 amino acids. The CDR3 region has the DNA TGTGCCAGCTCACCAGGGGTAGGGCTTAACTATGGCTACACCTTC. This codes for CASSPGVGLNYGYTF.

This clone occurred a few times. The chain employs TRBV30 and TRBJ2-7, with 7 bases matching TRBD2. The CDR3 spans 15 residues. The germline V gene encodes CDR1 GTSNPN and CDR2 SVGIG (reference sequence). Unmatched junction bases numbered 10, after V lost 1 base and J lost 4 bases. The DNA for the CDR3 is TGTGCCTGGAGTGCCGGACTAGATGGGATTTACGAGCAGTACTTC. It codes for CAWSAGLDGIYEQYF.

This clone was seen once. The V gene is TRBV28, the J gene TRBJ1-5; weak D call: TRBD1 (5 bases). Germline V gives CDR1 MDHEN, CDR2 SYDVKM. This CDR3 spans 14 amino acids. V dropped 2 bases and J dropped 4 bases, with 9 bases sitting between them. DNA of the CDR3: TGTGCCAGCAGTTTAATAGGGGCTAATCAGCCCCAGCATTTT. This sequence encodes CASSLIGANQPQHF.

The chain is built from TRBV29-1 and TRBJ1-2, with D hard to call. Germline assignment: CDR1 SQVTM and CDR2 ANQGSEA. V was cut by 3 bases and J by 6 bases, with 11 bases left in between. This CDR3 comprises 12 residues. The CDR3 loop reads CSVDSDDDGYTF. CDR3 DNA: TGCAGCGTTGATTCGGATGATGATGGCTACACCTTC.

In nucleotides, the CDR3 is TGTGCCAGCAGTCTGACTAGCGGGAGTGGCAATGAGCAGTTCTTC. It codes for CASSLTSGSGNEQFF. The V gene is TRBV5-4, the J gene TRBJ2-1; 12 bases are shared with TRBD2. CDR1 and CDR2 (germline): SGHNT, YYREEE (reference sequence). The V gene end was trimmed by 5 bases and the J gene end by 6 bases; junction bases not matched to a gene: 6. The CDR3 runs 15 residues.

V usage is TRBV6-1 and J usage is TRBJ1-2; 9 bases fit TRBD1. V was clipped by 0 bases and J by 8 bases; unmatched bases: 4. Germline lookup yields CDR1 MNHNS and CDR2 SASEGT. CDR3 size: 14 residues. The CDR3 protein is CASSEAWDRVGYTF. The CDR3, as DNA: TGTGCCAGCAGTGAAGCCTGGGACAGGGTGGGCTACACCTTC.

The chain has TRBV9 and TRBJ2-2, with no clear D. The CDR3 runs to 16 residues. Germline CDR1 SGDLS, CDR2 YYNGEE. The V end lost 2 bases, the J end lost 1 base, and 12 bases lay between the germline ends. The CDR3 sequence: CASSVGMTRNTGELFF. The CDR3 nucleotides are TGTGCCAGCAGCGTGGGGATGACAAGGAACACCGGGGAGCTGTTTTTT.